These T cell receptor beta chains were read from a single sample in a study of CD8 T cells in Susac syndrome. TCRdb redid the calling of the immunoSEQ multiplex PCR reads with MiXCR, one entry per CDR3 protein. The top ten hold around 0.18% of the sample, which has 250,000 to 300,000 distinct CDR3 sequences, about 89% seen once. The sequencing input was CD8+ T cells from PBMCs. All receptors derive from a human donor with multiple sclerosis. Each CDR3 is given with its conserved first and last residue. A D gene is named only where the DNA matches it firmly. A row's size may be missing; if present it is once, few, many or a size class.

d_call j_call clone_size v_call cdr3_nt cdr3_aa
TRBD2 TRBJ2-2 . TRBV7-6 TGTGCCAGCAGCTCTAGCGGGGTTGAGCTGTTTTTT CASSSSGVELFF
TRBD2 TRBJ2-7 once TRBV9 TGTGCCAGCAGCACAAAGCCCTCTAGCGGGGGGGCCTACGAGCAGTACTTC CASSTKPSSGGAYEQYF
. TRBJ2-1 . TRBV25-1 TGTGCCAGCAGTGATGGCGGCCGCTCCTACAATGAGCAGTTCTTC CASSDGGRSYNEQFF
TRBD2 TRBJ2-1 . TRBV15 TGTGCCACCAGCAGAGATAGTGCGGGAGGGCCAGATGAGCAGTTCTTC CATSRDSAGGPDEQFF
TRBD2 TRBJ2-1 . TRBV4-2 TGTGCCAGCAACGGGGGGGTCATTAGTGAGCAGTTCTTC CASNGGVISEQFF
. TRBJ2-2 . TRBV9 TGTGCCAGCAGCGCCCGGACGGACACCGGGGAGCTGTTTTTT CASSARTDTGELFF
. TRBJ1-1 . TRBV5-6 TGTGCCAGCAACTCCGAGACGGAGGCCGATGAAGCTTTCTTT CASNSETEADEAFF
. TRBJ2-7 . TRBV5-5 TGTGCCAGCAGCTTGACGACACAAGTTTCCTACGAGCAGTACTTC CASSLTTQVSYEQYF
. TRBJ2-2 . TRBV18 TGTGCCAGCTCATCTTCGGGACGAACGACTTGGGACACCGGGGAGCTCTTTTTT CASSSSGRTTWDTGELFF
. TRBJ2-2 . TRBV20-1 TGCAGTGTTAGCTTAGACACCGGGGAGCTGTTTTTT CSVSLDTGELFF
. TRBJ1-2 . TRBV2 TGTGCCAGCAGTAGAACCACAGGGTCGCCTTATGGCTACACCTTC CASSRTTGSPYGYTF
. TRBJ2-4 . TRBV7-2 TGTGCCAGCAGCTTAGTCGACGCCAAAAACATTCAGTACTTC CASSLVDAKNIQYF
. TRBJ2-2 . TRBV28 TGTGCCAGCAACATACCCCCAGGGGAGCTGTTTTTT CASNIPPGELFF
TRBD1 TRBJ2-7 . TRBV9 TGTGCCAGCAGCGTAGGGGGGACAGGAGACGAGCAGTACTTC CASSVGGTGDEQYF
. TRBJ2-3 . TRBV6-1 TGTGCCGGGATTCAGGGGGGGGACTCGGATACGCAGTATTTT CAGIQGGDSDTQYF
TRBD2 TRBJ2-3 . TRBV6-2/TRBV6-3 TGTGCCAGCAGTCCAAGGGGGGGCGCTAGCGGGGGCACAGATACGCAGTATTTT CASSPRGGASGGTDTQYF
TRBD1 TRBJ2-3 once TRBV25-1 TGTGCCAGCAGTGAAGCAGGGGGATGGATGGCAGATACGCAGTATTTT CASSEAGGWMADTQYF
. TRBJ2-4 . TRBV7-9 TGTGCCAGCAGCTTAGGGGAAGGATTCGAAAACATTCAGTACTTC CASSLGEGFENIQYF
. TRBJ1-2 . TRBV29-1 TGCAGCGTTCAGGAACTTACTAACTATGGCTACACCTTC CSVQELTNYGYTF
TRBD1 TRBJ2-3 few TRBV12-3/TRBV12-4 TGTGCCAGTAGTACTACCCAGGGGGCGGGTGACACAGATACGCAGTATTTT CASSTTQGAGDTDTQYF
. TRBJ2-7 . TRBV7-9 TGTGCCAGCAGCCCCAATACAGGGCCAGGGGACCACGAGCAGTACTTC CASSPNTGPGDHEQYF
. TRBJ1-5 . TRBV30 TGTGCCTGGAGTGGGCTCGAGTCGGCCCAGCATTTT CAWSGLESAQHF
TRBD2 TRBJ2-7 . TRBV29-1 TGCAGCGTTTTAATGGGGGGGGCCTACGAGCAGTACTTC CSVLMGGAYEQYF
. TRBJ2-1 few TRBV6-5 TGTGCCAGCAGTGGGTCCCGCTCCTACAATGAGCAGTTCTTC CASSGSRSYNEQFF
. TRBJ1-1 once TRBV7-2 TGTGCCAGCAGCTTAGGACCGGGGACCACTGAAGCTTTCTTT CASSLGPGTTEAFF